This entry lists 25 T cell receptor beta chains sequenced from one sample in a study of cytomegalovirus exposure and HLA in healthy donors (dated by TCRdb to the late 2010s). Library construction relied on the immunoSEQ multiplex PCR assay. TCRdb provides this immuneACCESS table in a form limited to in-frame rearrangements. Some clones are lacking; in checked studies, under half of them reflect an unresolved V gene, and why the rest are absent is not known. This sample comprises roughly 56,000 clones, 91% of them detected only once. The ten largest clones add up to about 2.2% of the sample. The sequenced sample consisted of PBMCs. The receptors were gathered from a woman in her twenties or thirties in good health and CMV-seronegative.

The CDR3 sequence is CASSRDRGETEAFF. The CDR3 bases are TGTGCCAGCAGCCGGGATCGGGGGGAAACTGAAGCTTTCTTT. The V gene is TRBV7-8, the J gene TRBJ1-1, with D possibly being TRBD1 (5 bases). The germline V gene encodes CDR1 SGHVS and CDR2 FQNEAQ. Trimming took off 5 bases at V and 5 bases at J, with 15 bases between the two ends. The CDR3 runs to 14 residues.

The gene calls are TRBV7-8 and TRBJ2-7; D gene unclear. Trimming removed 3 bases at V and 3 bases at J, with 15 bases between. Germline V gives CDR1 SGHVS, CDR2 FQNEAQ. CDR3 length equals 15 residues. The CDR3 DNA sequence: TGTGCCAGCAGCTTGCTCAGCCCATCGGGCTACGAGCAGTACTTC. Protein sequence: CASSLLSPSGYEQYF.

The chain combines TRBV7-9 with TRBJ1-2, with a weak D call TRBD1 (5 bases). V lost 1 base and J 4 bases, leaving 13 bases between the germline ends. The germline gives CDR1 SEHNR, CDR2 FQNEAQ (reference sequence). This CDR3 contains 15 residues. CDR3 coding DNA: TGTGCCAGCAGCTTAGAGCCAGGGTTGACCTATGGCTACACCTTC. It translates to CASSLEPGLTYGYTF.

The chain has TRBV19 and TRBJ2-6; D gene uncertain. This CDR3 has 13 amino acids. With 8 bases removed from V and 0 bases from J, the gap between germline ends came to 5 bases. Germline V gene lookup returns CDR1 LNHDA and CDR2 SQIVND (reference sequence). CDR3 bases: TGTGCCAGTGAGAGCTCTGGGGCCAACGTCCTGACTTTC. Residues: CASESSGANVLTF.

V is TRBV6-5 and J is TRBJ2-1; D possibly corresponds to TRBD2 (6 bases). Looked up from germline, CDR1 is MNHEY and CDR2 is SVGAGI. V was shortened by 5 bases and J by 3 bases, with 11 bases between the two germline ends. The CDR3 loop spans 14 amino acids. The CDR3 DNA sequence: TGTGCCAGCAGTACACGGGAGCACTACAATGAGCAGTTCTTC. It is translated as CASSTREHYNEQFF.

This chain uses TRBV10-3 with TRBJ1-4; TRBD1 aligns across 11 bases. Unmatched junction bases numbered 3, after V lost 2 bases and J lost 7 bases. The germline V gene has CDR1 ENHRY and CDR2 SYGVKD. The CDR3 runs to 15 residues. DNA of the CDR3: TGTGCCATCAGTGAGGGACAGGGGGCCGTTGAAAAACTGTTTTTT. Translation: CAISEGQGAVEKLFF.

This clone is a singleton in its sample. The rearrangement links TRBV28 to TRBJ2-7, with TRBD2 matching 9 bases. Germline CDR1 is MDHEN and CDR2 is SYDVKM. Trimming at V came to 1 base and at J to 2 bases, leaving 15 bases not matched to a gene. The CDR3 covers 19 residues. DNA for the CDR3: TGTGCCAGCAGTTTATTCGGTCGAGTCGGGACTAGCAGAACCTACGAGCAGTACTTC. Encoded protein: CASSLFGRVGTSRTYEQYF.

This clone was found once. This chain uses TRBV18 with TRBJ1-2, with no clear D. Germline CDR1 KGHSH, CDR2 LQKENI. The CDR3 extends over 13 amino acids. Trimming cost V 2 bases and J 8 bases, with 12 bases left between them. CDR3 DNA: TGTGCCAGCTCACCAGCCGAGCGTGCCGGCTACACCTTC. Protein sequence: CASSPAERAGYTF.

Comment on this clone: The germline gene is not matched at one end of the junction; a read error may be the cause. The chain recombines TRBV28 with TRBJ1-1; D uncertain. This CDR3 contains 12 residues. Germline V lookup: CDR1 MDHEN, CDR2 SYDVKM. In DNA, the CDR3 is TGTGCCAGCAGCTTATACACCGGGGAAGCTTTCTTT. This gives the protein CASSLYTGEAFF.

The sample holds one count of this clone. The rearrangement uses TRBV28 and TRBJ2-3; 8 bases align to TRBD2. The CDR3 has 20 residues. The germline CDR1 and CDR2 sequences are MDHEN and SYDVKM. Germline trimming cut 5 bases from V and 2 bases from J; bases unmatched to any gene: 21. The CDR3 region is CASSAGTSFFLPPNTDTQYF. Here the CDR3 DNA reads TGTGCCAGCAGTGCCGGGACTAGTTTCTTTCTTCCCCCCAACACAGATACGCAGTATTTT.

V gene TRBV2 combines with J gene TRBJ1-3; D is unresolved. CDR1 and CDR2 from the germline V gene are SNHLY and FYNNEI. V dropped 1 base and J dropped 0 bases, with 7 bases sitting between them. The CDR3 extends over 15 amino acids. This CDR3 reads CASSEGRSSGNTIYF. DNA of the CDR3: TGTGCCAGCAGTGAAGGACGGAGCTCTGGAAACACCATATATTTT.

This chain connects TRBV27 to TRBJ1-2; perhaps TRBD1 as D (5 bases). The CDR3 runs to 12 residues. Trimming left V 6 bases short and J 8 bases short, with 13 bases between. Germline CDR1 is MNHEY and CDR2 is SMNVEV (reference sequence). CDR3 bases: TGTGCCAGCAGGAAAGGGGCTTCAGGCTACACCTTC. Encoded protein: CASRKGASGYTF.

The genes are TRBV6-1 and TRBJ2-1, with 11 bases matching TRBD2. The CDR3 length is 15 residues. The ends lost 5 bases at V and 5 bases at J; junction bases unmatched: 5. Germline V gene sequence: CDR1 MNHNS, CDR2 SASEGT. The CDR3 DNA follows: TGTGCCAGCAGTCCAAGACTAGCGGGAAACAATGAGCAGTTCTTC. Translating it yields CASSPRLAGNNEQFF.

The chain combines TRBV29-1 with TRBJ1-2; D is perhaps TRBD1 (6 bases). Deletions cut 6 bases from V and 2 bases from J, with 22 bases between. Germline V lookup: CDR1 SQVTM, CDR2 ANQGSEA. The CDR3 contains 16 residues. The CDR3, as DNA: TGCAGCGTGACGAGGGACATTCCCATGGCCAACTATGGCTACACCTTC. Amino acids: CSVTRDIPMANYGYTF.

The chain links TRBV7-9 to TRBJ2-7; 11 bases agree with TRBD2. This CDR3 has 17 residues. Germline loops: CDR1 SEHNR, CDR2 FQNEAQ (reference sequence). Trimming took 5 bases from V and 7 from J; bases not matched to a gene: 16. The CDR3 region is CASSHEGFSGRADEQYF. The CDR3 DNA reads as TGTGCCAGCAGCCACGAGGGGTTTAGCGGGAGGGCCGATGAGCAGTACTTC.

The V call is TRBV30, the J call TRBJ1-2; D not certain. There are 13 residues in the CDR3. The V gene lost 0 bases and the J gene lost 8 bases, with 13 bases spanning the gap. Germline lookup yields CDR1 GTSNPN and CDR2 SVGIG (reference sequence). The CDR3 loop reads CAWSVDTGAGYTF. In DNA, the CDR3 is TGTGCCTGGAGTGTAGATACCGGTGCGGGCTACACCTTC.

This clone occurred once. The chain combines TRBV28 with TRBJ1-3; D gene uncertain. This CDR3 spans 14 amino acids. Germline V gene data show CDR1 as MDHEN and CDR2 as SYDVKM. V was pared by 6 bases and J by 4 bases, with 13 bases between. The CDR3 protein is CASRLRFNGNTIYF. CDR3 sequence (DNA): TGTGCCAGCAGGCTGAGGTTTAACGGAAACACCATATATTTT.

The chain is built from TRBV28 and TRBJ1-1, with no clear D. The germline gives CDR1 MDHEN, CDR2 SYDVKM. The CDR3 contains 12 residues. V dropped 5 bases and J dropped 1 base, with 5 bases sitting between them. DNA of the CDR3: TGTGCCAGCAGTGTACAGAACACTGAAGCTTTCTTT. Translation gives CASSVQNTEAFF.

The chain employs TRBV28 and TRBJ1-2; D not certain. The CDR3 has 16 amino acids. Deletions cut 6 bases from V and 4 bases from J, with 21 bases between. Germline values: CDR1 MDHEN, CDR2 SYDVKM. The DNA for the CDR3 is TGTGCCAGCAGCCCGACTCGCCCCCTCGTGAGCTATGGCTACACCTTC. It translates to CASSPTRPLVSYGYTF.

The chain recombines TRBV28 with TRBJ2-7; 8 bases match TRBD2. In germline, CDR1 is MDHEN, CDR2 SYDVKM. V lost 6 bases and J lost 3; bases outside the gene matches: 10. The CDR3 totals 15 residues. The CDR3 region is CASSPVAGPFYEQYF. The CDR3 DNA reads TGTGCCAGCAGCCCCGTAGCGGGGCCTTTCTACGAGCAGTACTTC. Full variable domain (rest looked up from reference TRBV28 and TRBJ2-7): DVKVTQSSRYLVKRTGEKVFLECVQDMDHENMFWYRQDPGLGLRLIYFSYDVKMKEKGDIPEGYSVSREKKERFSLILESASTNQTSMYLCASSPVAGPFYEQYFGPGTRLTVT.

The chain has TRBV5-1 and TRBJ2-3; TRBD2 matches 10 bases. The V gene end was trimmed by 5 bases and the J gene end by 2 bases; junction bases not matched to a gene: 8. CDR1 SGHRS and CDR2 YFSETQ come from the germline V gene. The CDR3 length is 16 residues. CDR3 sequence reads: CASSPRTSGITDTQYF. CDR3 DNA sequence: TGCGCCAGCAGTCCAAGGACTAGCGGAATCACAGATACGCAGTATTTT.

J is TRBJ2-7 and V is TRBV29-1; 8 bases match TRBD2. CDR1 SQVTM and CDR2 ANQGSEA come from the germline V gene. The CDR3 contains 16 residues. Germline trimming cut 7 bases from V and 2 bases from J; bases unmatched to any gene: 16. The CDR3 loop reads CSAIGVGLAETYEQYF. The CDR3 coding sequence is TGCAGCGCTATAGGGGTCGGACTAGCCGAGACCTACGAGCAGTACTTC.

The rearrangement joins TRBV29-1 to TRBJ2-6; D gene uncertain. Germline loops: CDR1 SQVTM, CDR2 ANQGSEA. Trimming took off 4 bases at V and 0 bases at J, with 13 bases between the two ends. The CDR3 has 16 amino acids. The CDR3 bases are TGCAGCGTTGGAACAGAGCCGAGCTCTGGGGCCAACGTCCTGACTTTC. It encodes CSVGTEPSSGANVLTF.

The V call is TRBV6-5, the J call TRBJ1-1, with 7 bases lining up with TRBD1. V lost 4 bases and J lost 10; bases outside the gene matches: 15. The CDR3 has 15 amino acids. Germline-derived CDR1 and CDR2 are MNHEY and SVGAGI. The chain's CDR3 is CASSSREGASGRAFF. The CDR3 DNA is TGTGCCAGCAGTTCCCGAGAGGGGGCTTCGGGTAGAGCTTTCTTT.

V and J are TRBV30 and TRBJ2-3, with D possibly TRBD2 on 5 matching bases. The CDR3 is made up of 13 amino acids. Deletions cut 1 base from V and 1 base from J, with 6 bases between. CDR1 and CDR2 from the germline V gene are GTSNPN and SVGIG (reference sequence). Written as DNA, the CDR3 is TGTGCCTGGAGTGACGGGGGCACAGATACGCAGTATTTT. Its translation is CAWSDGGTDTQYF.